The rows below give T cell receptor beta chains drawn from one sample of a study of blood T cell repertoires in COVID-19. TCRdb keeps only in-frame clones here, not all; method: immunoSEQ multiplex PCR. The table lists around 200,000 clones, approximately 84% of them singletons, with 4.5% to 5% in the top ten. The specimen sequenced was peripheral blood. These receptors were taken from a woman older than 75 with acute or convalescent COVID-19. CDR3s include the opening cysteine and the closing phenylalanine or tryptophan. D genes are given only for firm matches. Only part of the rows carry a size: once, few, many, or a class if the clone is expanded.

cdr3_aa: CSVLQGYEQYF
cdr3_nt: TGCAGCGTTTTACAGGGCTACGAGCAGTACTTC
d_call: .
v_call: TRBV29-1
cdr3_length: 11
j_call: TRBJ2-7
clone_size: .

cdr3_aa: CASSPPSGSEYYNEQFF
cdr3_nt: TGTGCCAGCTCACCACCCAGCGGGAGTGAATACTACAATGAGCAGTTCTTC
d_call: TRBD2
v_call: TRBV18
cdr3_length: 17
j_call: TRBJ2-1
clone_size: .

cdr3_aa: CASSYGSGYTF
cdr3_nt: TGTGCCAGCAGTTATGGGAGTGGCTACACCTTC
d_call: .
v_call: TRBV12-3/TRBV12-4
cdr3_length: 11
j_call: TRBJ1-2
clone_size: .

cdr3_aa: CASSLESLANEQFF
cdr3_nt: TGCGCCAGCAGCCTAGAATCTCTAGCTAATGAGCAGTTCTTC
d_call: .
v_call: TRBV4-3
cdr3_length: 14
j_call: TRBJ2-1
clone_size: .

cdr3_aa: CASSLGTFSSTDTQYF
cdr3_nt: TGTGCCAGCAGCTTAGGGACTTTCTCTAGCACAGATACGCAGTATTTT
d_call: .
v_call: TRBV11-2
cdr3_length: 16
j_call: TRBJ2-3
clone_size: .

cdr3_aa: CASVLGGEQPQHF
cdr3_nt: TGTGCCAGCGTCTTGGGGGGGGAGCAGCCCCAGCATTTT
d_call: .
v_call: TRBV6-6
cdr3_length: 13
j_call: TRBJ1-5
clone_size: .

cdr3_aa: CASSLVVGPGETQYF
cdr3_nt: TGCGCCAGCAGCTTGGTGGTGGGGCCAGGAGAGACCCAGTACTTC
d_call: .
v_call: TRBV5-1
cdr3_length: 15
j_call: TRBJ2-5
clone_size: once

cdr3_aa: CASINRGAPNQPQHF
cdr3_nt: TGTGCCAGCATCAACAGGGGGGCTCCCAATCAGCCCCAGCATTTT
d_call: TRBD1
v_call: TRBV6-6
cdr3_length: 15
j_call: TRBJ1-5
clone_size: .

cdr3_aa: CASSLGALGAATSYEQYF
cdr3_nt: TGTGCCAGCAGCTTAGGGGCCCTGGGAGCGGCTACCTCCTACGAGCAGTACTTC
d_call: .
v_call: TRBV7-6
cdr3_length: 18
j_call: TRBJ2-7
clone_size: .

cdr3_aa: CASSLLTYEAFF
cdr3_nt: TGTGCCAGCAGCTTACTCACCTATGAAGCTTTCTTT
d_call: .
v_call: TRBV6-5
cdr3_length: 12
j_call: TRBJ1-1
clone_size: .

cdr3_aa: CASTPRVGGDYGYTF
cdr3_nt: TGTGCCAGCACCCCCCGTGTGGGGGGAGACTATGGCTACACCTTC
d_call: .
v_call: TRBV3-1/TRBV3-2
cdr3_length: 15
j_call: TRBJ1-2
clone_size: .